The TCR beta chain under discussion was sequenced for a study of CD8 T cells in Susac syndrome. After extraction with the RNeasy kit, about 0.45 to 1 ug of the RNA was reverse transcribed using random hexamers. TCRdb re-derived calls from the immunoSEQ multiplex PCR reads in MiXCR, one entry per CDR3 protein. The sample has roughly 100,000 distinct CDR3 sequences, about 96% seen once. CDR3 length: 14 amino acids. The J segment lost 8 bases and the V segment lost 6 bases, leaving 5 bases of the junction unmatched. Sequencing input: CD8+ T cells from PBMCs. The chain recombines TRBV12-3 or TRBV12-4 with TRBJ2-1; TRBD1 aligns across 12 bases. This TCR was sampled from a human donor with Susac syndrome. The CDR3 loop is CASSPGTGGDEQFF. The CDR3 DNA reads as TGTGCCAGCAGCCCCGGGACAGGGGGCGATGAGCAGTTCTTC.